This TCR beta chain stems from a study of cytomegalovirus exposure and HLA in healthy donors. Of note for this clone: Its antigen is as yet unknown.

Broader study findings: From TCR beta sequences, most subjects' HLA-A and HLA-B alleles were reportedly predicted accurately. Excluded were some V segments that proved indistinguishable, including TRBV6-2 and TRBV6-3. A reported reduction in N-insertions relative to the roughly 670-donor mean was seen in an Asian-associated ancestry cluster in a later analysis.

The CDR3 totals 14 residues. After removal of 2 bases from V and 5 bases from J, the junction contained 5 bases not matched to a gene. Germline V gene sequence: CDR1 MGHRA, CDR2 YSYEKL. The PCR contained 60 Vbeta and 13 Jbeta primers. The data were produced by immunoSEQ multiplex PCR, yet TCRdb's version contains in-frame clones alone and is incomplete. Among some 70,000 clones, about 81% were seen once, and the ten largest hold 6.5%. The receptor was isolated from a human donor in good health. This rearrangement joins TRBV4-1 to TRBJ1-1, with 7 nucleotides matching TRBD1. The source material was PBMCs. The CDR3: CASSQNRGTTEAFF. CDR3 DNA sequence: TGCGCCAGCAGCCAAAACAGGGGTACGACTGAAGCTTTCTTT.